This T cell receptor beta chain was profiled in a study of blood T cell repertoires in COVID-19. TCRdb's table, derived via immunoSEQ multiplex PCR, lists solely in-frame clones and lacks some. The table has under 250,000 clones, about 93% seen once. Sample: peripheral blood. This clonotype was obtained from a man aged 30 to 39 with COVID-19, enrolled during active disease.

CDR3 residues: CASSSARVNRGDTQYF. In DNA, the CDR3 is TGTGCCAGCAGCTCGGCCAGGGTCAACCGGGGGGATACGCAGTATTTT. V usage is TRBV9 and J usage is TRBJ2-3; D is perhaps TRBD2 (6 bases). V lost 4 bases and J 6 bases, leaving 21 bases between the germline ends. Germline CDR1 is SGDLS and CDR2 is YYNGEE. The CDR3 covers 16 residues.